This TCR beta chain was sequenced in a study of cytomegalovirus exposure and HLA in healthy donors. The PCR made use of 60 Vbeta and 13 Jbeta primers. Profiled with immunoSEQ multiplex PCR; TCRdb holds only in-frame clones, not every one. The table has approximately 130,000 clones, around 80% seen once; the top ten hold about 2.9%. Trimming shortened V by 4 bases and J by 5 bases, and 14 bases separated the two germline ends. The V gene's germline CDR1 is SNHLY and CDR2 FYNNEI. This CDR3 is built from 14 residues. Details on this clone: What it binds is unknown.

Findings of the study overall: Trimming of TCR beta V- and J-genes showed a link, identified in a later analysis, to a missense DCLRE1C variant.

This TCR was recovered from a boy aged 2 to 10 in good health and CMV-seronegative. What was sequenced was PBMCs. The chain is built from TRBV2 and TRBJ2-5, with D maybe TRBD2 (7 bases). This chain's CDR3 is CASSVGGAGETQYF. The CDR3 nucleotides read TGTGCCAGCAGTGTAGGGGGGGCAGGGGAGACCCAGTACTTC.